The T cell receptor beta chain under discussion was sequenced for a study of blood T cell repertoires in COVID-19. Study in general: T cells, B-cell-depleted T cells, or PBMCs supplied cDNA or gDNA.

This clone has just one count. Original methodology: Amplified reference gene primers provided the basis for estimating nucleated cell counts. Using immunoSEQ multiplex PCR, the repertoire was profiled, and TCRdb retains in-frame clones only, with some absent. That table supplies the V and J calls and clone size; D and trimming were determined from the DNA. The sample shows 100,000 to 150,000 clones, more than 65% of them seen only once. The specimen sequenced was peripheral blood. This TCR was sampled from a woman between 65 and 79 years old with acute or convalescent COVID-19.

The CDR3 nucleotides read TGTGCCAGCAGTGAAGGTACACCTGGAAACACCATATATTTT. Translating gives CASSEGTPGNTIYF. The chain employs TRBV6-1 and TRBJ1-3; no clear D. The V end lost 1 base, the J end lost 2 bases, and 6 bases lay between the germline ends. Germline V lookup: CDR1 MNHNS, CDR2 SASEGT. This CDR3 is built from 14 residues.